The 27 T cell receptor beta chains listed next were all sequenced from one sample in a study of metastatic and nonmetastatic thyroid tumors. No treatment of any kind had been given to any patient before thyroid surgery. TCRdb re-analyzed the PCR reads through MiXCR. The data show 20,000 to 25,000 clones, with about a sixth seen just once and around 37% held by the top ten. Source material: blood. The receptors shown here come from a female donor with papillary thyroid cancer or a benign thyroid nodule (not recorded which). Some clones in this sample may be carry-over from other donors' samples.

The chain uses TRBV20-1 and TRBJ2-7; 8 bases match TRBD2. Germline V lookup: CDR1 DFQATT, CDR2 SNEGSKA (reference sequence). The junction had 12 bases not matched to a gene; V was cut back by 5 bases and J by 6 bases. CDR3 length: 14 residues. In DNA, the CDR3 is TGCAGTGCTCGGAGTTTTAGCGGGACCTTCGAGCAGTACTTC. It encodes CSARSFSGTFEQYF.

This clone has ten or more counts. This sequence joins TRBV5-1 and TRBJ1-5; the D is unclear. Germline values: CDR1 SGHRS, CDR2 YFSETQ. This CDR3 is built from 13 residues. V was clipped by 1 base and J by 4 bases, with 6 bases between them. Written as DNA, the CDR3 is TGCGCCAGCAGCTTGAACAGTAATCAGCCCCAGCATTTT. Translation gives CASSLNSNQPQHF.

At least ten counts were recorded for this clone. Sequence at one end of the junction differs from germline and may be a read error. The chain couples TRBV6-1 to TRBJ2-2, with 13 bases lining up with TRBD2. The germline V gene has CDR1 MNHNS and CDR2 SASEGT. The CDR3 has 16 amino acids. CDR3 loop: CASREGLAGVSGELFF. CDR3 sequence (DNA): TGTGCCAGCAGAGAAGGACTAGCGGGAGTAAGCGGGGAGCTGTTTTTT.

This clone has a count of ten or more. The CDR3 region has the DNA TGTGCCAGCAGTGACTCGGGGAGCTCTGGGGCCAACGTCCTGACTTTC. Translation: CASSDSGSSGANVLTF. This chain links TRBV6-4 with TRBJ2-6; maybe TRBD2 (5 bases). Germline loops: CDR1 MRHNA, CDR2 SNTAGT. The length of the CDR3 is 16 residues. Trimming stripped 0 bases from V and 0 bases from J, with 6 bases between.

In this sample, this clone turned up many times. The chain couples TRBV6-1 to TRBJ1-5, with a tentative D call TRBD1 (5 bases). Germline assignment: CDR1 MNHNS and CDR2 SASEGT. There are 14 residues in the CDR3. V was clipped by 8 bases and J by 0 bases, with 11 bases between them. The CDR3 here is CASQLGDSNQPQHF. The CDR3 DNA is TGTGCCAGCCAGTTGGGGGATAGCAATCAGCCCCAGCATTTT.

Concerning this clone: A much bigger clone sits one base away, suggesting this may be a read error. This CDR3 is missing its conserved last phenylalanine or tryptophan, likely due to a read error. This chain connects TRBV5-1 to TRBJ2-5, with D possibly being TRBD1 (6 bases). V lost 4 bases to trimming and J lost 1 base, with 11 bases between them. The CDR3 runs 14 residues. The germline gives CDR1 SGHRS, CDR2 YFSETQ. This CDR3 reads CASSKGQSQETQYL. The CDR3 region has the DNA TGCGCCAGCAGCAAAGGACAGTCCCAAGAGACCCAGTACCTC.

This clone was seen many times. This sequence joins TRBV5-1 and TRBJ2-2, with 8 bases that match TRBD2. The CDR3 is made up of 15 amino acids. The V gene end was trimmed by 0 bases and the J gene end by 5 bases; junction bases not matched to a gene: 3. Germline assignment: CDR1 SGHRS and CDR2 YFSETQ. CDR3 bases: TGCGCCAGCAGCTTGGTGACGGGAGGGACCGGGGAGCTGTTTTTT. Translated, it gives CASSLVTGGTGELFF.

This clone was recorded many times. The V and J genes are TRBV13 and TRBJ1-1, with 11 bases identical to TRBD1. V was clipped by 4 bases and J by 0 bases; unmatched bases: 4. CDR3 length: 16 amino acids. CDR1 PRHDT and CDR2 FYEKMQ come from the germline V gene (reference sequence). The CDR3 DNA reads TGTGCCAGCAGCTGGGACAGGGGGTTCATGAACACTGAAGCTTTCTTT. Protein product: CASSWDRGFMNTEAFF.

This clone was detected many times. The chain joins TRBV20-1 to TRBJ2-1; D may be TRBD2 (6 bases). The CDR3 loop spans 13 amino acids. CDR1 and CDR2 (germline): DFQATT, SNEGSKA (reference sequence). Trimming pared 4 bases from V and 5 bases from J, leaving 12 bases between. CDR3 in amino acids: CSAISGVDNEQFF. The CDR3 bases are TGCAGTGCTATTAGCGGAGTTGACAATGAGCAGTTCTTC.

This clone rates as large (0.1 to 1%). The rearrangement joins TRBV7-6 to TRBJ2-5; 9 positions agree with TRBD1. The CDR3 sequence is 15 residues long. V trimming: 1 base; J trimming: 5 bases; junction bases outside the gene matches: 5. In germline, CDR1 is SGHVS, CDR2 FNYEAQ. CDR3 loop: CASSLEQGAFETQYF. The CDR3 DNA reads as TGTGCCAGCAGCTTAGAACAGGGGGCGTTTGAGACCCAGTACTTC.

This clone showed up many times. The V call is TRBV12-3 or TRBV12-4, the J call TRBJ2-1, with D tentatively TRBD1 (6 bases). V lost 3 bases and J lost 2, with 20 bases in between. This CDR3 comprises 18 residues. DNA of the CDR3: TGTGCCAGCAGTTTGAGACTCAGAAGGGACACAACCTACAATGAGCAGTTCTTC. It specifies CASSLRLRRDTTYNEQFF.

This clone has a count of ten or more. The gene calls are TRBV28 and TRBJ1-2, with 8 bases fitting TRBD1. J was trimmed by 9 bases and V by 10 bases; bases with no gene match: 19. The CDR3 sequence is 15 residues long. Germline V lookup: CDR1 MDHEN, CDR2 SYDVKM. This CDR3 reads CATGIGSGGLRSYTF. In DNA, the CDR3 is TGTGCCACAGGGATCGGGTCAGGGGGCCTAAGGAGCTACACCTTC.

The V call is TRBV7-6, the J call TRBJ2-7; 12 nucleotides align to TRBD2. Germline trimming cut 0 bases from V and 0 bases from J; bases unmatched to any gene: 6. CDR1 is SGHVS, CDR2 FNYEAQ, per germline. This CDR3 contains 18 residues. The CDR3 sequence: CASSLATSGGWSSYEQYF. The DNA of the CDR3 is TGTGCCAGCAGCTTAGCAACTAGCGGGGGGTGGAGCTCCTACGAGCAGTACTTC.

The CDR3 DNA reads as TGTGCCAGCTGTGTACAGGCCAACACTGAAGCTTTCTTT. It codes for CASCVQANTEAFF. V and J are TRBV18 and TRBJ1-1; tentative D call: TRBD1 (5 bases). From germline, CDR1 is KGHSH and CDR2 LQKENI. This CDR3 has 13 residues. V gave up 7 bases and J gave up 2 bases, with 11 bases separating them.

The chain joins TRBV9 to TRBJ1-2, with D uncertain. Germline V lookup: CDR1 SGDLS, CDR2 YYNGEE. The CDR3 length is 13 residues. V was cut by 1 base and J by 2 bases, with 6 bases left in between. As DNA, the CDR3 is TGTGCCAGCAGCGTACTTCAAAACTATGGCTACACCTTC. Translated: CASSVLQNYGYTF.

The V gene is TRBV7-3, the J gene TRBJ1-1; a weak D match, TRBD1 (5 bases). Per the germline V gene, CDR1 is SGHTA and CDR2 is FQGTGA. This CDR3 spans 14 amino acids. V gave up 5 bases and J gave up 5 bases, with 15 bases separating them. CDR3 sequence (DNA): TGTGCCAGCAGCACAGACCAGGGTTCAACTGAAGCTTTCTTT. This gives the protein CASSTDQGSTEAFF.

This clone is categorized as medium-sized. The rearrangement joins TRBV6-5 to TRBJ2-7; TRBD2 matches at 11 bases. The trim removed 2 bases at V and 3 bases at J, leaving 3 bases unmatched. There are 15 residues in the CDR3. CDR1 is MNHEY, CDR2 SVGAGI, per germline. The CDR3 nucleotides read TGTGCCAGCAGTTACCTAGCGGGAGGTAACTACGAGCAGTACTTC. It translates to CASSYLAGGNYEQYF.

This clone came up many times. The chain recombines TRBV19 with TRBJ2-7; 8 bases are a match to TRBD1. V shed 5 bases and J 6 bases; nucleotides not matched to a gene: 3. This CDR3 is 12 amino acids long. The germline V gene has CDR1 LNHDA and CDR2 SQIVND (reference sequence). CDR3 in amino acids: CASSPGGSEQYF. CDR3 DNA sequence: TGTGCCAGTAGTCCAGGGGGCAGCGAGCAGTACTTC.

Many counts were recorded for this clone. The chain couples TRBV10-3 to TRBJ2-5; the D is unclear. The CDR3 loop spans 12 amino acids. Germline loops: CDR1 ENHRY, CDR2 SYGVKD. Between the trimmed V and J ends, which lost 2 bases and 5 bases, there was a span of 6 bases. CDR3: CAISEVGETQYF. Here the CDR3 DNA reads TGTGCCATCAGTGAGGTGGGCGAGACCCAGTACTTC.

This clone was seen at least ten times. The rearrangement joins TRBV27 to TRBJ2-4; D unclear. The V end was cut by 3 bases, the J end by 3 bases, with 24 bases between. The CDR3 length is 19 residues. Germline V gene data show CDR1 as MNHEY and CDR2 as SMNVEV (reference sequence). CDR3 nucleotides: TGTGCCAGCAGTTTGGGGTCCCCAACACGGACCTTCGGCAAAAACATTCAGTACTTC. It yields the protein CASSLGSPTRTFGKNIQYF.

This clone appeared many times. A read error may be the cause here, since a much bigger clone is one base away. The chain couples TRBV2 to TRBJ2-5; the D gene is possibly TRBD2 (6 bases). With 6 bases removed from V and 4 bases from J, the gap between germline ends came to 9 bases. This CDR3 region has 12 residues. In germline, CDR1 is SNHLY, CDR2 FYNNEI. This CDR3 is CASRRDLETQYF. CDR3 bases: TGTGCCAGCAGAAGGGACTTAGAGACCCAGTACTTC. Together with reference TRBV2 and TRBJ2-5, the CDR3 gives the full variable domain: EPEVTQTPSHQVTQMGQEVILRCVPISNHLYFYWYRQILGQKVEFLVSFYNNEISEKSEIFDDQFSVERPDGSNFTLKIRSTKLEDSAMYFCASRRDLETQYFGPGTRLLVL.

The chain combines TRBV28 with TRBJ1-1; D is undetermined. The germline V gene encodes CDR1 MDHEN and CDR2 SYDVKM. With 6 bases removed from V and 1 base from J, the gap between germline ends came to 12 bases. The CDR3 has 14 residues. CDR3 DNA sequence: TGTGCCAGCAGCCATAAACCAGGGAACACTGAAGCTTTCTTT. It specifies CASSHKPGNTEAFF. Based on the CDR3 plus reference TRBV28 and TRBJ1-1, the full variable domain is DVKVTQSSRYLVKRTGEKVFLECVQDMDHENMFWYRQDPGLGLRLIYFSYDVKMKEKGDIPEGYSVSREKKERFSLILESASTNQTSMYLCASSHKPGNTEAFFGQGTRLTVV.

The sample holds many counts of this clone. The chain employs TRBV7-8 and TRBJ2-7; 7 nucleotides match TRBD2. The CDR3 extends over 16 amino acids. In germline, CDR1 is SGHVS, CDR2 FQNEAQ. V gave up 5 bases and J gave up 6 bases; unmatched junction bases: 16. The CDR3 nucleotides are TGTGCCAGCAGCCCGTGGAAAGGACTAGGATCGGGCGAGCAGTACTTC. Encoded protein: CASSPWKGLGSGEQYF. Together with reference TRBV7-8 and TRBJ2-7, the CDR3 gives the full variable domain: GAGVSQSPRYKVAKRGQDVALRCDPISGHVSLFWYQQALGQGPEFLTYFQNEAQLDKSGLPSDRFFAERPEGSVSTLKIQRTQQEDSAVYLCASSPWKGLGSGEQYFGPGTRLTVT.

This clone was observed at least ten times. The chain uses TRBV9 and TRBJ1-1; D is undetermined. The CDR3 spans 13 residues. Germline values: CDR1 SGDLS, CDR2 YYNGEE. V lost 0 bases, J lost 4 bases, and 7 bases lay in between. Here the CDR3 reads CASSVDRFTEAFF. The CDR3 coding sequence is TGTGCCAGCAGCGTAGACAGATTCACTGAAGCTTTCTTT.

Ten or more counts support this clone. The chain couples TRBV20-1 to TRBJ2-1; 12 nucleotides align to TRBD2. CDR3 length equals 11 residues. Trimming at V came to 6 bases and at J to 15 bases, leaving 6 bases not matched to a gene. From germline, CDR1 is DFQATT and CDR2 SNEGSKA (reference sequence). CDR3 in amino acids: CSARTSGTSFF. The CDR3 DNA is TGCAGTGCCAGGACTAGCGGGACTTCGTTCTTC.

The V gene is TRBV7-3, the J gene TRBJ2-2; D remains unclear. Germline CDR1 is SGHTA and CDR2 is FQGTGA. The CDR3 length is 14 residues. The V end was cut by 5 bases, the J end by 0 bases, with 7 bases between. CDR3 sequence (DNA): TGTGCCAGCAGCACTTACTCGAACACCGGGGAGCTGTTTTTT. Its translation: CASSTYSNTGELFF.

The chain is built from TRBV6-2 or TRBV6-3 and TRBJ1-5; possibly TRBD1 for D (5 bases). There are 15 residues in the CDR3. Deletions cut 6 bases from V and 1 base from J, with 13 bases between. Germline assignment: CDR1 MNHEY and CDR2 SVGEGT. The CDR3 sequence is CASRRYDSSNQPQHF. The CDR3 nucleotides are TGTGCCAGCAGACGCTATGACAGCAGCAATCAGCCCCAGCATTTT.